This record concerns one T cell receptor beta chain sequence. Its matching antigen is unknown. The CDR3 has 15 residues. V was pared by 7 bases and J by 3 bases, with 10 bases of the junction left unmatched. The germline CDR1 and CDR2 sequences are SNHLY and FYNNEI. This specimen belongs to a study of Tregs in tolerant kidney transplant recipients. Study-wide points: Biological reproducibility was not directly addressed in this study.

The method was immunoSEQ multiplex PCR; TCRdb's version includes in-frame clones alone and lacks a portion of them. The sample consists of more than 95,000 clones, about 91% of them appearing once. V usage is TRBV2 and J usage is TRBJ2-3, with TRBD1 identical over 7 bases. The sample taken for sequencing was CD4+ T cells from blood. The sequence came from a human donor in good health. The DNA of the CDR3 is TGTGCCAGCAAACGACAGGGAGCAGGGACAGATACGCAGTATTTT. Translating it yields CASKRQGAGTDTQYF.